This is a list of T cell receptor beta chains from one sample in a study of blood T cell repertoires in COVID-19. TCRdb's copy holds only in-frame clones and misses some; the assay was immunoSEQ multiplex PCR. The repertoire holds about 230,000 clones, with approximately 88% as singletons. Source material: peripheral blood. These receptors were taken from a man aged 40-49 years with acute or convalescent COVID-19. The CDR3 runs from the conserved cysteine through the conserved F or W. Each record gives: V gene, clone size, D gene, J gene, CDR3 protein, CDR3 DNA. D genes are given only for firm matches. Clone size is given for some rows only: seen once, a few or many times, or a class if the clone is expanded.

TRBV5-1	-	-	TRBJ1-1	CASSLDAMNTEAFF	TGCGCCAGCAGCTTAGATGCTATGAACACTGAAGCTTTCTTT
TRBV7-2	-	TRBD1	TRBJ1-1	CASSDPRRGLTEAFF	TGTGCCAGCAGCGACCCGCGCAGGGGGCTGACTGAAGCTTTCTTT
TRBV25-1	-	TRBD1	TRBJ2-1	CASSPGGNEQFF	TGTGCCAGCAGTCCAGGGGGCAATGAGCAGTTCTTC
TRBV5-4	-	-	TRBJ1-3	CASSLAEGSPSGNTIYF	TGTGCCAGCAGCTTGGCGGAGGGGAGTCCCTCTGGAAACACCATATATTTT
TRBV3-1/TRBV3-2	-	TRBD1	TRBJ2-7	CASSYGQGGYEQYF	TGTGCCAGCAGCTACGGACAGGGAGGCTACGAGCAGTACTTC
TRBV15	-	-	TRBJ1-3	CATSRDRQAGNTIYF	TGTGCCACCAGCAGAGATCGACAGGCTGGAAACACCATATATTTT
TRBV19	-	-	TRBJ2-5	CASSIMGPETQYF	TGTGCCAGTAGTATTATGGGGCCAGAGACCCAGTACTTC
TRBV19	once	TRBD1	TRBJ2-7	CASSPQGPLYEQYF	TGTGCCAGCAGCCCACAGGGGCCCCTCTACGAGCAGTACTTC
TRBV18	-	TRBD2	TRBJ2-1	CASSPKLAGGPGEQFF	TGTGCCAGCTCACCCAAGCTAGCGGGAGGGCCGGGTGAGCAGTTCTTC
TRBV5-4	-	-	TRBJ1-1	CASSTRSRGGLPNTEAFF	TGTGCCAGCAGCACCCGATCCCGGGGGGGGCTACCGAACACTGAAGCTTTCTTT
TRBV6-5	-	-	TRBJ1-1	CASSYSRAEAFF	TGTGCCAGCAGTTATAGCCGGGCTGAAGCTTTCTTT
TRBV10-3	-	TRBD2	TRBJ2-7	CAISTSGSIYEQYF	TGTGCCATCAGTACTAGCGGGAGTATCTACGAGCAGTACTTC
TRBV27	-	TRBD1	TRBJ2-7	CASSPLGTGDFYEQYF	TGTGCCAGCAGTCCCCTTGGGACAGGGGATTTCTACGAGCAGTACTTC
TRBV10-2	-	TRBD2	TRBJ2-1	CASSDIAGAANEQFF	TGCGCCAGCAGTGATATAGCGGGAGCTGCAAATGAGCAGTTCTTC
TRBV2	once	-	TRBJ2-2	CASSERGGYTGELFF	TGTGCCAGCAGTGAAAGGGGTGGATACACCGGGGAGCTGTTTTTT
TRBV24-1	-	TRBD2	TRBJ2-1	CATSDTASGHRNEQFF	TGTGCCACCAGTGATACCGCTAGCGGGCACCGAAATGAGCAGTTCTTC
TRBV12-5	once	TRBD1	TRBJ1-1	CASGLVRDTGAMNTEAFF	TGTGCTAGTGGTTTGGTACGAGACACAGGGGCTATGAACACTGAAGCTTTCTTT
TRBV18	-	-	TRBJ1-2	CASSPLGVGYTF	TGTGCCAGCTCCCCCCTGGGAGTTGGCTACACCTTC
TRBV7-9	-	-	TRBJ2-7	CASSLELGGPSTYEQYF	TGTGCCAGCAGCTTAGAACTCGGCGGCCCTTCGACCTACGAGCAGTACTTC
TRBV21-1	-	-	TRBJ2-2	CASSSTPPTNTGELFF	TGTGCCAGCAGCTCGACACCTCCTACGAACACCGGGGAGCTGTTTTTT
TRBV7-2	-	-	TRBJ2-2	CASSFSDTGELFF	TGTGCCAGCAGCTTTTCGGACACCGGGGAGCTGTTTTTT
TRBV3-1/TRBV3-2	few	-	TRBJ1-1	CASSRPPRGEAFF	TGTGCCAGCAGCCGTCCCCCGCGTGGTGAAGCTTTCTTT
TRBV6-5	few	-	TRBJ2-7	CASSWSIAEQYF	TGTGCCAGCAGTTGGTCCATAGCCGAGCAGTACTTC
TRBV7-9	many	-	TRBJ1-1	CASSLGYRGNTEAFF	TGTGCCAGCAGCTTAGGATATAGGGGGAACACTGAAGCTTTCTTT
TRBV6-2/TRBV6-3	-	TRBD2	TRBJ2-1	CASSRASGTYNEQFF	TGTGCCAGCAGTCGAGCTAGCGGGACGTACAATGAGCAGTTCTTC
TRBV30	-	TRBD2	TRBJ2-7	CAGSRLAIRSEQYF	TGTGCTGGATCTCGACTAGCGATAAGATCCGAGCAGTACTTC
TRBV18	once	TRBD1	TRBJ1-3	CASSPYRQGVTGNTIYF	TGTGCCAGCTCGCCCTACCGACAGGGAGTGACTGGAAACACCATATATTTT
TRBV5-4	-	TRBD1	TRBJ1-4	CASSRGQGFDEKLFF	TGTGCCAGCAGCCGGGGACAGGGTTTCGATGAAAAACTGTTTTTT